The next 5 T cell receptor beta chains were all read from a single sample in a study of shared clonotypes between healthy human individuals. Some clones are missing from TCRdb's copy, which holds only in-frame ones; the method was immunoSEQ multiplex PCR. This sample has around 1.5 million clones, with about 98% found just once. Sequencing used naive CD4+ T cells sorted from blood. Subset: CD45RA+ positively selected. These receptors came from a man aged 30 to 45 in good health.

The CDR3 region is CASSQDSRGPEKLFF. CDR3 nucleotide sequence: TGTGCCAGCAGCCAAGATTCGAGGGGGCCTGAAAAACTGTTTTTT. V gene TRBV4-2 combines with J gene TRBJ1-4; 7 positions agree with TRBD1. Germline V gene sequence: CDR1 LGHNA, CDR2 YNFKEQ. The CDR3 contains 15 residues. V lost 0 bases and J lost 7; bases outside the gene matches: 5.

The rearrangement links TRBV6-1 to TRBJ2-1, with D possibly TRBD2 on 5 matching bases. Per the germline V gene, CDR1 is MNHNS and CDR2 is SASEGT. V dropped 0 bases and J dropped 9 bases, with 9 bases sitting between them. This CDR3 spans 13 amino acids. This chain's CDR3 is CASSEAGLPEQFF. The CDR3, as DNA: TGTGCCAGCAGTGAAGCAGGACTGCCTGAGCAGTTCTTC.

This clone occurred once. The chain is built from TRBV19 and TRBJ2-6; 7 bases align to TRBD1. Losses at the gene ends were 10 bases for V and 4 bases for J; bases not matched to a gene: 13. CDR1 is LNHDA and CDR2 is SQIVND in the germline V gene (reference sequence). The CDR3 spans 16 residues. The CDR3 DNA reads TGTGCCACTAGGACAGGCAGCCCCCCGGGGGCCAACGTCCTGACTTTC. Its translation is CATRTGSPPGANVLTF.

The chain joins TRBV18 to TRBJ2-2; 10 positions match TRBD1. The CDR3 has 15 amino acids. V lost 8 bases to trimming and J lost 4 bases; unmatched junction nucleotides: 7. Per the germline V gene, CDR1 is KGHSH and CDR2 is LQKENI. The CDR3 loop reads CASASGTGATGELFF. The CDR3, as DNA: TGTGCCAGCGCATCCGGGACAGGGGCCACCGGGGAGCTGTTTTTT.

This chain uses TRBV5-1 with TRBJ1-1; 7 bases are a match to TRBD1. The germline CDR1 and CDR2 sequences are SGHRS and YFSETQ. This CDR3 is built from 16 residues. V was clipped by 4 bases and J by 0 bases; unmatched bases: 9. The CDR3 protein is CASSRGQNIMNTEAFF. The CDR3 region has the DNA TGCGCCAGCAGCCGGGGACAGAATATAATGAACACTGAAGCTTTCTTT.